This TCR beta chain emerged from a study of T-cell memory formation after mild COVID-19. Study outcomes and limitations: CD8+ contracting clones occupied EMRA, while CD4+ ones occupied mainly CM and EM.

Constant-segment primers served in 5'RACE that generated TCR alpha and TCR beta cDNA libraries bearing sample barcodes and UMIs. TCRdb ran MiXCR on the 5' RACE reads and lists one entry per CDR3 protein. Of 250,000 to 350,000 distinct CDR3 sequences in the sample, 15% to 20% were seen once. There are a few counts of this clonotype. Its antigen is still unknown. Germline V CDR1 and CDR2: SNHLY, FYNNEI. The CDR3 is 15 amino acids. Trimming pared 4 bases from V and 2 bases from J, leaving 12 bases between. The sequence derives from a man aged 18 to 35 who had mild COVID-19 (a few samples of this study predate the infection). Cell type and time point are not known. Sequenced input: PBMCs or a T cell subset sorted from them (not recorded which). V usage is TRBV2 and J usage is TRBJ2-1, with D tentatively TRBD2 (6 bases). For the CDR3, the DNA is TGTGCCAGCAGTGGCAGTCGCGGGGCCTACAATGAGCAGTTCTTC. As protein: CASSGSRGAYNEQFF.